The source of this TCR beta chain is a study of cytomegalovirus exposure and HLA in healthy donors. Trimming pared 0 bases from V and 6 bases from J, leaving 18 bases between. The germline CDR1 and CDR2 sequences are SGHRS and YFSETQ. The CDR3 is 16 amino acids. To note about this clone: Its antigen is still unknown.

General study points: Apparent HLA restriction characterized most CMV-associated TCR beta chains in a later analysis. Analysis performed later showed TCR beta chains linked to HLA being more clonally expanded than equally common others. Earlier analysis found most TCR beta V segments productive about 87% or about 30% of the time.

Primers included in the PCR were 60 Vbeta and 13 Jbeta primers. This table comes from immunoSEQ multiplex PCR, and its TCRdb copy is limited to in-frame clones, with some not included. The repertoire holds roughly 190,000 clones, with 70% to 90% as singletons. The chain links TRBV5-1 to TRBJ1-1; D might be TRBD1 (5 bases). The receptor was isolated from a woman younger than 30 in good health and CMV-seronegative. Material for sequencing was PBMCs. CDR3: CASSLGAGGGSAEAFF. The CDR3 region has the DNA TGCGCCAGCAGCTTGGGGGCCGGGGGGGGTTCTGCTGAAGCTTTCTTT. Full variable domain (missing parts from reference TRBV5-1 and TRBJ1-1): KAGVTQTPRYLIKTRGQQVTLSCSPISGHRSVSWYQQTPGQGLQFLFEYFSETQRNKGNFPGRFSGRQFSNSRSEMNVSTLELGDSALYLCASSLGAGGGSAEAFFGQGTRLTVV.